The clone carrying this T cell receptor (beta chain) was recorded at least ten times. The antigen is not known. This entry is derived from a study of human T cells and chemical hapten exposure. Findings and caveats of the study: TCRs at a frequency above 1 in 1000 stayed unchanged with DPC sensitization.

Attachment of unique molecular identifiers to individual cDNA molecules was performed in the library. In the study's own analysis: Counts of TCRs in each sample centred on a median of approximately 100,000 and extended from about 20,000 to 690,000. TCRdb analysed the RACE reads with MiXCR anew, one entry per CDR3 protein. None of the V and J calls come from the authors' own analysis; TCRdb made them. This sample carries 55,000 to 75,000 distinct CDR3 sequences, around 6.1% of them seen once, and the ten largest clones take around 3.6%. The CDR3 runs 14 residues. The V gene's germline CDR1 is MNHNY and CDR2 SVGAGI (reference sequence). V gave up 4 bases and J gave up 6 bases, with 13 bases separating them. This sample's time point: healthy volunteer bleed at 6 weeks. The study extracted total RNA from unfractionated whole blood.

This TCR derives from a female donor in good health. Some clones in this sample may be carry-over from other donors' samples. The sample taken for sequencing was whole blood. The genes are TRBV6-6 and TRBJ1-5; tentative D call: TRBD1 (6 bases). The CDR3 here is CASSFGGRVQPQHF. CDR3 sequence (DNA): TGTGCCAGCAGTTTCGGGGGGCGCGTTCAGCCCCAGCATTTT.